The present entry profiles one TCR beta chain with its context. This sample is part of a study of control samples from healthy donors and cancer patients. The V and J ends lost 0 bases and 7 bases respectively, with 15 bases between them. From germline, CDR1 is LGHDT and CDR2 YNNKEL (reference sequence). The length of the CDR3 is 16 residues. Here immunoSEQ multiplex PCR was the method, and the copy in TCRdb shows in-frame clones only, minus some. Among roughly 180,000 clones listed, 90% to 95% were seen once. V usage is TRBV3-1 (or the pseudogene TRBV3-2) and J usage is TRBJ1-4; D remains ambiguous. This TCR was sampled from a woman between 18 and 29 years old in good health. The sample comprised blood. The CDR3 region has the DNA TGTGCCAGCAGCCAAGAATCAGGCGGGTTGGGTGAAAAACTGTTTTTT. It is translated as CASSQESGGLGEKLFF.